This is a list of T cell receptor beta chains from one sample in a study of blood T cell repertoires in COVID-19. The assay was immunoSEQ multiplex PCR, and TCRdb's table has in-frame clones only and misses some. The table has about 350,000 clones, about 88% seen once. Sequenced material: peripheral blood. The receptor source for this set is a woman between 65 and 79 years old with COVID-19, enrolled during active disease. Each CDR3 is given with its conserved first and last residue. The order of the fields is V gene, clone size, D gene, J gene, CDR3 protein, CDR3 DNA. D genes are given only for firm matches. Size tells how often a clone was seen (once, few, many) or the class of an expanded clone, and some rows leave it out.

V: TRBV5-6; size: NA; D: NA; J: TRBJ1-5; CDR3: CASSPRGGGSNQPQHF; DNA: TGTGCCAGCAGCCCGAGGGGGGGCGGAAGCAATCAGCCCCAGCATTTT
V: TRBV24-1; size: NA; D: NA; J: TRBJ1-2; CDR3: CATSVTGFGYTF; DNA: TGTGCCACCAGTGTCACAGGGTTTGGCTACACCTTC
V: TRBV6-5; size: NA; D: NA; J: TRBJ1-3; CDR3: CASSFSSGNTIYF; DNA: TGTGCCAGCAGTTTTAGCTCTGGAAACACCATATATTTT
V: TRBV9; size: NA; D: TRBD2; J: TRBJ2-3; CDR3: CASSVAAGGYTDTQYF; DNA: TGTGCCAGCAGCGTAGCGGCGGGGGGGTACACAGATACGCAGTATTTT
V: TRBV6-5; size: few; D: NA; J: TRBJ1-1; CDR3: CASRAGLLNTEAFF; DNA: TGTGCCAGCAGGGCGGGACTATTGAACACTGAAGCTTTCTTT
V: TRBV24-1; size: NA; D: TRBD1; J: TRBJ1-2; CDR3: CATSAGTGHGYTF; DNA: TGTGCCACCAGTGCCGGGACAGGGCATGGCTACACCTTC
V: TRBV3-1/TRBV3-2; size: NA; D: NA; J: TRBJ2-7; CDR3: CASSQPSEVYEQYF; DNA: TGTGCCAGCAGCCAACCCTCGGAGGTGTACGAGCAGTACTTC
V: TRBV27; size: once; D: TRBD1; J: TRBJ2-7; CDR3: CASSSGQGGLYEQYF; DNA: TGTGCCAGCAGTTCGGGACAAGGGGGCCTCTACGAGCAGTACTTC
V: TRBV6-5; size: once; D: NA; J: TRBJ2-3; CDR3: CATRAGRYTDTQYF; DNA: TGTGCTACCCGGGCGGGGAGATACACAGATACGCAGTATTTT
V: TRBV7-9; size: NA; D: NA; J: TRBJ1-4; CDR3: CASSLDGEKLFF; DNA: TGTGCCAGCAGCTTAGACGGTGAAAAACTGTTTTTT
V: TRBV29-1; size: NA; D: NA; J: TRBJ1-1; CDR3: CSVERGDNTEAFF; DNA: TGCAGCGTTGAACGAGGAGATAACACTGAAGCTTTCTTT
V: TRBV18; size: NA; D: TRBD1; J: TRBJ1-5; CDR3: CASSLSRQGTGQPQHF; DNA: TGTGCCAGCTCACTAAGTAGACAGGGGACAGGGCAGCCCCAGCATTTT
V: TRBV3-1/TRBV3-2; size: NA; D: NA; J: TRBJ2-1; CDR3: CASSPTGYNEQFF; DNA: TGTGCCAGCAGCCCAACGGGGTACAATGAGCAGTTCTTC
V: TRBV10-1; size: NA; D: NA; J: TRBJ2-6; CDR3: CASSEGDSHVLTF; DNA: TGCGCCAGCAGTGAAGGGGACTCCCACGTCCTGACTTTC
V: TRBV28; size: NA; D: NA; J: TRBJ1-3; CDR3: CASSFAGGSGNTIYF; DNA: TGTGCCAGCAGTTTCGCGGGTGGCTCTGGAAACACCATATATTTT
V: TRBV11-2; size: NA; D: NA; J: TRBJ1-6; CDR3: CASSAWGGENSPLHF; DNA: TGTGCCAGCAGTGCCTGGGGGGGCGAGAATTCACCCCTCCACTTT
V: TRBV5-6; size: NA; D: NA; J: TRBJ1-6; CDR3: CASSLDGGLNYNSPLHF; DNA: TGTGCCAGCAGCTTGGACGGAGGACTTAACTATAATTCACCCCTCCACTTT
V: TRBV2; size: NA; D: NA; J: TRBJ2-3; CDR3: CASSESFSTDTQYF; DNA: TGTGCCAGCAGTGAGAGCTTTAGCACAGATACGCAGTATTTT
V: TRBV4-1; size: once; D: NA; J: TRBJ1-3; CDR3: CASSQNQYSGNTIYF; DNA: TGCGCCAGCAGCCAAAACCAGTACTCTGGAAACACCATATATTTT
V: TRBV28; size: once; D: NA; J: TRBJ2-2; CDR3: CASSFRRYNTGELFF; DNA: TGTGCCAGCAGTTTTCGGCGGTATAACACCGGGGAGCTGTTTTTT
V: TRBV4-1; size: few; D: NA; J: TRBJ1-3; CDR3: CASSDYRESPGNTIYF; DNA: TGCGCCAGCAGCGACTACAGGGAGAGTCCTGGAAACACCATATATTTT
V: TRBV30; size: NA; D: NA; J: TRBJ1-4; CDR3: CASRGGAPEKLFF; DNA: TGTGCCTCAAGGGGGGGGGCCCCCGAAAAACTGTTTTTT
V: TRBV6-5; size: NA; D: NA; J: TRBJ2-7; CDR3: CASSYAPVPIYEQYF; DNA: TGTGCCAGCAGTTACGCTCCGGTGCCCATCTACGAGCAGTACTTC
V: TRBV28; size: NA; D: TRBD1; J: TRBJ2-1; CDR3: CASSSTGTGGNEQFF; DNA: TGTGCCAGCAGTTCTACCGGGACAGGGGGCAATGAGCAGTTCTTC
V: TRBV7-2; size: NA; D: TRBD2; J: TRBJ2-5; CDR3: CASSISGGGTFVTQYF; DNA: TGTGCCAGCAGCATTAGCGGGGGGGGTACGTTCGTTACCCAGTACTTC
V: TRBV7-8; size: NA; D: NA; J: TRBJ1-5; CDR3: CASSPFWGGADLPQHF; DNA: TGTGCCAGCAGTCCCTTTTGGGGGGGCGCCGATCTACCCCAGCATTTT
V: TRBV6-5; size: NA; D: NA; J: TRBJ2-3; CDR3: CATREAEDTQYF; DNA: TGTGCAACTAGAGAGGCGGAAGATACGCAGTATTTT
V: TRBV5-1; size: NA; D: TRBD1; J: TRBJ2-6; CDR3: CASSQTGAGANVLTF; DNA: TGCGCCAGCAGCCAAACAGGGGCCGGGGCCAACGTCCTGACTTTC
V: TRBV3-1/TRBV3-2; size: NA; D: NA; J: TRBJ2-7; CDR3: CASSHRALSYEQYF; DNA: TGTGCCAGCAGCCACAGAGCGCTCTCCTACGAGCAGTACTTC
V: TRBV27; size: NA; D: NA; J: TRBJ2-2; CDR3: CASRTFLDTGELFF; DNA: TGTGCCAGCAGGACATTTTTGGACACCGGGGAGCTGTTTTTT
V: TRBV28; size: NA; D: NA; J: TRBJ1-3; CDR3: CASLGSLSFYF; DNA: TGTGCCAGCTTGGGCAGCCTATCATTTTATTTT
V: TRBV28; size: NA; D: TRBD1; J: TRBJ1-6; CDR3: CASSSTSGTGLSGSPLHF; DNA: TGTGCCAGCAGTTCCACCTCCGGGACAGGGCTTTCGGGGTCACCCCTCCACTTT
V: TRBV2; size: NA; D: NA; J: TRBJ2-6; CDR3: CASSEGGRAGANVLTF; DNA: TGTGCCAGCAGTGAAGGAGGGCGGGCTGGGGCCAACGTCCTGACTTTC
V: TRBV7-5; size: NA; D: NA; J: TRBJ1-1; CDR3: CARSPSTGTGDLNTEAFF; DNA: TGTGCCAGAAGCCCTTCCACCGGGACAGGAGACTTGAACACTGAAGCTTTCTTT
V: TRBV6-5; size: NA; D: NA; J: TRBJ1-2; CDR3: CASSYAPGSSNYGYTF; DNA: TGTGCCAGCAGTTACGCACCGGGTTCTTCTAACTATGGCTACACCTTC
V: TRBV2; size: once; D: NA; J: TRBJ2-7; CDR3: CASSDPGHLYEQYF; DNA: TGTGCCAGCAGTGATCCGGGACACCTTTACGAGCAGTACTTC
V: TRBV19; size: NA; D: TRBD2; J: TRBJ2-1; CDR3: CASRLAGYNEQFF; DNA: TGTGCCAGTAGACTAGCGGGGTACAATGAGCAGTTCTTC
V: TRBV28; size: NA; D: NA; J: TRBJ2-7; CDR3: CATIPGGTLAYEQYF; DNA: TGTGCCACCATACCGGGGGGCACTTTAGCCTACGAGCAGTACTTC
V: TRBV18; size: NA; D: NA; J: TRBJ1-1; CDR3: CASSLQEPGNTEAFF; DNA: TGTGCCAGCTCACTACAGGAACCTGGGAACACTGAAGCTTTCTTT
V: TRBV6-1; size: NA; D: NA; J: TRBJ2-7; CDR3: CASSEFRTKTYEQYF; DNA: TGTGCCAGCAGTGAATTCCGGACTAAAACCTACGAGCAGTACTTC
V: TRBV7-9; size: NA; D: TRBD1; J: TRBJ2-7; CDR3: CASSDNNRGEQYF; DNA: TGTGCCAGCAGCGACAATAACAGGGGAGAGCAGTACTTC
V: TRBV19; size: NA; D: NA; J: TRBJ1-1; CDR3: CASRSTGLDTEAFF; DNA: TGTGCCAGTAGATCCACAGGGTTAGACACTGAAGCTTTCTTT